This T cell receptor (beta chain) was captured in a study of blood T cells in healthy people across ages. The CDR3 runs 14 residues. Germline assignment: CDR1 SGHKS and CDR2 YYEKEE (reference sequence). Trimming stripped 0 bases from V and 8 bases from J, with 14 bases between. Using a J-beta primer mix together with a sample-barcoded 5' primer, a second PCR was run for roughly 6 to 11 cycles. TCRdb called the 5' RACE reads again in MiXCR, with one record for every CDR3 protein. The table shows about 670,000 distinct CDR3 sequences, with roughly 43% occurring only once. This clonotype was counted a few times.

Specimen: blood. The TCR sequence derives from a man older than 75 in good health. The chain is built from TRBV5-5 and TRBJ1-1; the D gene is possibly TRBD1 (5 bases). CDR3 protein: CASSLEFFPGEAFF. CDR3 sequence (DNA): TGTGCCAGCAGCTTGGAATTCTTCCCAGGGGAAGCTTTCTTT.